A selection of T cell receptor beta chains follows, all from one sample in a study of tumor-infiltrating lymphocytes in primary liver carcinoma. TCRdb reprocessed the multiplex PCR reads with MiXCR, giving one entry per CDR3 protein. The data contain about 310,000 distinct CDR3 sequences, around three fifths of them singletons. Source material: peripheral blood. These receptors originate from a woman in her 30s with primary liver carcinoma and hepatitis B virus infection. Both conserved end residues are part of each CDR3. The D gene is left open where the match is weak. Clone size is not always given. Where it is, it says once, few, many or a class for expanded clones.

v_gene	abundance	d_gene	j_gene	CDR3nt	CDR3aa
TRBV12-3/TRBV12-4	few	TRBD1	TRBJ1-5	TGTGCCAGCAGCCCTAACAGGGGGCTTCAGCCCCAGCATTTT	CASSPNRGLQPQHF
TRBV4-1	NA	NA	TRBJ2-3	TGCGCCAGCAGCCAAGGAGTAGTAGGGGCGGATACGCAGTTTTTT	CASSQGVVGADTQFF
TRBV7-2	NA	NA	TRBJ1-5	TGTGCCAGCCGCCCGAGTGGGGGGCGAGATCAGCCCCAGCATTTT	CASRPSGGRDQPQHF
TRBV7-9	NA	TRBD2	TRBJ2-2	TGTGCCAGCAGCTACTCCGTGACTAGCGGGCTGACCGGGGAGCTGTTTTTT	CASSYSVTSGLTGELFF
TRBV12-3/TRBV12-4	NA	TRBD2	TRBJ2-7	TGTGCCAGCAGTTCGACTAGCGGGAGAATAGTATACAAGCAGTACTTC	CASSSTSGRIVYKQYF
TRBV6-5	NA	NA	TRBJ1-2	TGTGCCAACAGTCATGACCGCTTCGGGGGCTACACCTTC	CANSHDRFGGYTF
TRBV14	few	TRBD1	TRBJ1-5	TGTGCCAGCAGCCGGGAACAGGGGGACAATCAGCCCCAGCATTTT	CASSREQGDNQPQHF
TRBV7-9	few	NA	TRBJ2-5	TGTGCCAGCAGCAAAACGGGGGAGACCCAGTACTTC	CASSKTGETQYF
TRBV6-5	NA	NA	TRBJ2-6	TGTGCCAGCAGTTTCCGAACAGGCCACTCTGGGGTCAACGTCCTGACTTTC	CASSFRTGHSGVNVLTF
TRBV25-1	NA	NA	TRBJ2-7	TGTGCCAGCAGTGACCCCCTGGACCCCGAGCAGTACTTC	CASSDPLDPEQYF
TRBV14	NA	NA	TRBJ2-1	TGTGCCAGCGGCCTAAGACCTTCTAATGAACAGTTCTTC	CASGLRPSNEQFF
TRBV19	NA	NA	TRBJ1-1	TGTGCCAGCATTCAGGGGATTGAAGCTTTCTTT	CASIQGIEAFF
TRBV4-3	NA	NA	TRBJ2-7	TGCGCCAGCAACCAAGATTCCAGCAGGGTCTACCACAAGCAGTACTTC	CASNQDSSRVYHKQYF
TRBV10-3	many	TRBD1	TRBJ2-7	TGTGCCATCAGGGGACAGGGGGAGGGCGAGCAGTACTTC	CAIRGQGEGEQYF
TRBV12-3/TRBV12-4	NA	NA	TRBJ1-4	TGTGCCAGCAGTTTATTATTTGGGGGAGAAAACGGGGAAAAACTGTTTTTT	CASSLLFGGENGEKLFF
TRBV29-1	many	TRBD2	TRBJ2-5	TGCAGCGTTGAATCAGGGACTAGCCGCCGAGAGACCCAGTACTTC	CSVESGTSRRETQYF
TRBV11-1	NA	NA	TRBJ2-1	TGTGCCAGCAGCTTGGGCAGGATGATGCGCAATGAGCAGTTCTTC	CASSLGRMMRNEQFF
TRBV6-1	NA	NA	TRBJ2-5	TGTGGCAGTAGTGGCGGTACGAGGGAGACCCAGTACTTC	CGSSGGTRETQYF
TRBV11-2	NA	NA	TRBJ1-1	TGTGACAGCACCACCCTCGTAACGGGTGAAGCTTTCTTT	CDSTTLVTGEAFF
TRBV12-3/TRBV12-4	NA	TRBD2	TRBJ2-1	TGTGCCAGCAGTTTAGGGGCGGGGAGGGCTTCGAACAATGAGCAGTTCTTC	CASSLGAGRASNNEQFF
TRBV18	NA	TRBD1	TRBJ2-3	TGTGCCAGCTCAACCCGGGACAGGGGTTGGACAGATACGCAGTATTTT	CASSTRDRGWTDTQYF
TRBV29-1	few	NA	TRBJ2-3	TGCGGCTTTGGGGGCACAGATACGCAGTATTTT	CGFGGTDTQYF
TRBV4-3	NA	TRBD1	TRBJ2-5	TGCGCCAGCAGCCAGGAGAGGCAGGGGGCGCGAGAGACCCAGTACTTC	CASSQERQGARETQYF
TRBV29-1	NA	NA	TRBJ2-7	TGCAGCGTTGTCGTGACCGCCTACGAGCAGTACTTC	CSVVVTAYEQYF
TRBV6-2/TRBV6-3	NA	TRBD1	TRBJ1-5	TGTGCCAGCAGTCCCCGGACAGGGGCGAGCAATCAGCCCCAGCATTTT	CASSPRTGASNQPQHF
TRBV4-1	once	TRBD1	TRBJ2-7	TGCGCCAGCAGCCCGGGACAGTTGAATGAGCAGTACTTC	CASSPGQLNEQYF
TRBV20-1	NA	NA	TRBJ2-4	TGCAGTGCCCCAGGCGGGGGCGGAAACATTCAGTACTTC	CSAPGGGGNIQYF
TRBV11-3	medium-sized	TRBD2	TRBJ2-1	TGTGCCAGCAGCGCCGCAGGACTAGCGGGTGCTGAGCAGTTCTTC	CASSAAGLAGAEQFF
TRBV6-2/TRBV6-3	NA	NA	TRBJ2-2	TGTGACAGCAGTTACACCGGGGAGCTGTTTTTT	CDSSYTGELFF
TRBV28	NA	NA	TRBJ2-7	TGTGTCAGCAGTCCCGGAACGTTCGGCTACGAGCAGTACTTC	CVSSPGTFGYEQYF
TRBV4-3	few	TRBD1	TRBJ2-1	TGCGCCAGCAGCCAATTTGGGGACAGGGGACTCTACAATGAGCAGTTCTTC	CASSQFGDRGLYNEQFF
TRBV10-3	NA	TRBD2	TRBJ2-7	TGTGCCACCTCCCCGGTAGCGGGCTCCTACGAGCAGTACTTC	CATSPVAGSYEQYF
TRBV10-3	many	NA	TRBJ1-3	TGTGCCATCAGCGACCGGACAGCCTCTGGAAACACCATATATTTT	CAISDRTASGNTIYF
TRBV4-2	NA	NA	TRBJ1-2	TGTACCAGCAGCCAAAAGGGGCCGGGGGACGGCTACACCTTC	CTSSQKGPGDGYTF
TRBV4-3	many	TRBD2	TRBJ2-1	TGCGCCAGCAGCCAAGGACTAGCGGGAGGGGCTCGCGGTGAGCAGTTCTTC	CASSQGLAGGARGEQFF
TRBV6-2/TRBV6-3	NA	TRBD2	TRBJ2-4	TGTGTCAGCAGTCCCGGGACTAGCGGGAAAAACATTCAGTACTTC	CVSSPGTSGKNIQYF
TRBV29-1	NA	TRBD1	TRBJ1-2	TGCAGCGTTGGAGGGACAGGCTATAGCTACACCTTC	CSVGGTGYSYTF
TRBV4-1	once	TRBD1	TRBJ2-5	TGCGCCAGCAGCCCCGGGACAGAGAAAGAGACCCAGTACTTC	CASSPGTEKETQYF
TRBV30	few	NA	TRBJ1-5	TGTGCCTGGACTAAGACAGCTAGCAATCAGCCCCAGCATTTT	CAWTKTASNQPQHF
TRBV5-1	NA	NA	TRBJ2-1	TGCGCCAGCAGCGTGGAAAGCAGCTCCTACAATGAGCAGTTCTTC	CASSVESSSYNEQFF
TRBV19	few	TRBD2	TRBJ2-1	TGTGCCAGTACCTCAATGGTAGCGGGAGTTTCTGAGCAGTTCTTC	CASTSMVAGVSEQFF
TRBV29-1	NA	NA	TRBJ2-1	TGCAGCGTAAATATGGCTCCCAAACTAAGTGAGCAGATCTTC	CSVNMAPKLSEQIF
TRBV14	few	NA	TRBJ2-1	TGTGCCAGCAGCCAACAAATCGGCAGGTCTCGTTGGGAGAGCTCCTACAATGAGCAGTTCTTC	CASSQQIGRSRWESSYNEQFF
TRBV11-1	NA	NA	TRBJ2-3	TGTGCCAGCAGCTTGGGTAGGGGGGTCACAGATGTGCAATATTTT	CASSLGRGVTDVQYF
TRBV14	few	NA	TRBJ2-5	TGTGCCAGCAGCCAAGGGCAAAGGGAGACCCAGTACTTC	CASSQGQRETQYF